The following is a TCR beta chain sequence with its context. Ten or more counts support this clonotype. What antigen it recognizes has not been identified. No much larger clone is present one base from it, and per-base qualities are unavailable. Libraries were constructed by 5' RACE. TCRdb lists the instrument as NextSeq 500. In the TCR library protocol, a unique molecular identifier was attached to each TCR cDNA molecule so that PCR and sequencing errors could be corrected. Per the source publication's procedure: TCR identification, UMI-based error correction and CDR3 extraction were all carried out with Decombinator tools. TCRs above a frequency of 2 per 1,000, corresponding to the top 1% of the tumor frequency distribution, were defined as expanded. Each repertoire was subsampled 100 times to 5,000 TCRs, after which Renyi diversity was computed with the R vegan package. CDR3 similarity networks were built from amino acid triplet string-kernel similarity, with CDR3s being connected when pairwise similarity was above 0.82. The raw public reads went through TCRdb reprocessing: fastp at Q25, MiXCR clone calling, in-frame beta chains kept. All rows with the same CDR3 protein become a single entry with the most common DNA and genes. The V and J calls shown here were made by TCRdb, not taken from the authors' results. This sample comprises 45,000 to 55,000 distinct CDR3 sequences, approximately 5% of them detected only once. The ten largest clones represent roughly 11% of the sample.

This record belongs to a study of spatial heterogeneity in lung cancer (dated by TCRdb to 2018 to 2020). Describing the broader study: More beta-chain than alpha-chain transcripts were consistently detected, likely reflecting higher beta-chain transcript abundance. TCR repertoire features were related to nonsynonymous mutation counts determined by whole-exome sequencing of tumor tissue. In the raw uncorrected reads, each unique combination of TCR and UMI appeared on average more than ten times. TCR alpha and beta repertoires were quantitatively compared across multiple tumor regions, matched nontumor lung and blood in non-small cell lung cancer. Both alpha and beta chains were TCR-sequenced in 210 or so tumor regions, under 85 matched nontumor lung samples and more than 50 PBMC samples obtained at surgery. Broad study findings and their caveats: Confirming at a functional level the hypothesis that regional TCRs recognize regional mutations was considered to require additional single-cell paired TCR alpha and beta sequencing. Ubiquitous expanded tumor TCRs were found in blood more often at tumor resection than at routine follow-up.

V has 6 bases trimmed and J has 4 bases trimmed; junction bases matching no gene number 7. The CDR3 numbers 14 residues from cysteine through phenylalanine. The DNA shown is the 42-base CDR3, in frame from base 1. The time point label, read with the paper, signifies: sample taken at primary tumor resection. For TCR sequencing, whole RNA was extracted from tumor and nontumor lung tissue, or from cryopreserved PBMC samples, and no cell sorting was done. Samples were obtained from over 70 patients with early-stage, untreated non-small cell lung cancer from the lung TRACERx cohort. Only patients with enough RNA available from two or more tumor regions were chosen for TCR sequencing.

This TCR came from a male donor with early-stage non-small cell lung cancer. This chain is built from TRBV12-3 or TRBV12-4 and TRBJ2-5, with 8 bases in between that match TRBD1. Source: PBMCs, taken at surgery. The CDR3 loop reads CASRMTGAPETQYF. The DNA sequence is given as TGTGCCAGCAGGATGACAGGGGCCCCAGAGACCCAGTACTTC.